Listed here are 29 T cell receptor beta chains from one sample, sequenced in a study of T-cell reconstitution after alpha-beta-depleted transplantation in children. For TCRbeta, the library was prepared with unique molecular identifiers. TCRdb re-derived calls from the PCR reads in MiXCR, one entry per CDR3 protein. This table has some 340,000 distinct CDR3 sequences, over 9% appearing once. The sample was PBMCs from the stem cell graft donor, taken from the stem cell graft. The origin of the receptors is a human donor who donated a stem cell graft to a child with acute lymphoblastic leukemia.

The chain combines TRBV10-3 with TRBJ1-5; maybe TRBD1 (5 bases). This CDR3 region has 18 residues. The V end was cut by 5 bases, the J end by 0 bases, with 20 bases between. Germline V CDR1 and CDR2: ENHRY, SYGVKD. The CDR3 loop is CAISLEAGSLNSNQPQHF. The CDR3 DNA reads TGTGCCATCAGTTTAGAAGCAGGGTCCCTAAATAGCAATCAGCCCCAGCATTTT.

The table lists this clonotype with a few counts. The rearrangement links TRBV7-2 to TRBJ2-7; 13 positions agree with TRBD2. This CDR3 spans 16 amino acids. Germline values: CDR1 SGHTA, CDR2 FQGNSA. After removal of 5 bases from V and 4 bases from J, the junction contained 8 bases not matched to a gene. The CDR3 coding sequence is TGTGCCAGCAGCCTCGCCGGGACTAGCGGGATTTACGAGCAGTACTTC. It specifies CASSLAGTSGIYEQYF. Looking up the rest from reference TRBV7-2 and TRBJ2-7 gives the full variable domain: GAGVSQSPSNKVTEKGKDVELRCDPISGHTALYWYRQSLGQGLEFLIYFQGNSAPDKSGLPSDRFSAERTGGSVSTLTIQRTQQEDSAVYLCASSLAGTSGIYEQYFGPGTRLTVT.

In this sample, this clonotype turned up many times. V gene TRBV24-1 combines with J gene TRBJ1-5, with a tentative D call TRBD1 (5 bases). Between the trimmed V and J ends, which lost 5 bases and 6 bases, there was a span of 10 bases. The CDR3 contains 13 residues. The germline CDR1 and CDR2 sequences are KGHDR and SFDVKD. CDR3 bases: TGTGCCACCAGTGGAGGGGTAGGTCAGCCCCAGCATTTT. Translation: CATSGGVGQPQHF.

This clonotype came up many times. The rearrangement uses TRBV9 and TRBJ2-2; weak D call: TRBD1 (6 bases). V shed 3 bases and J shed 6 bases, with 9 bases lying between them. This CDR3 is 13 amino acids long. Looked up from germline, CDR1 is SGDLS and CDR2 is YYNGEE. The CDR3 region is CASSDRDSGELFF. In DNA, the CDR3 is TGTGCCAGCAGCGACAGGGATTCCGGGGAGCTGTTTTTT.

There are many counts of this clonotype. CDR3 amino acids: CASRPRTVLSNTGELFF. The CDR3 DNA sequence: TGCGCCAGCAGGCCCCGAACCGTCCTTTCGAACACCGGGGAGCTGTTTTTT. The genes are TRBV10-2 and TRBJ2-2; D not certain. CDR1 and CDR2 from the germline V gene are WSHSY and SAAADI. The CDR3 contains 17 residues. Trimming took 6 bases from V and 0 from J, leaving 17 bases between them.

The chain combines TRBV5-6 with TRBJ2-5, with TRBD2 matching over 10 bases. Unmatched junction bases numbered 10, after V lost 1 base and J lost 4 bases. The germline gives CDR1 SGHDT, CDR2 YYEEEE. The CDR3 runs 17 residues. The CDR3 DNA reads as TGTGCCAGCAGCTTGTTCACTAGCGGGAATGGGAGAGAGACCCAGTACTTC. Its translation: CASSLFTSGNGRETQYF.

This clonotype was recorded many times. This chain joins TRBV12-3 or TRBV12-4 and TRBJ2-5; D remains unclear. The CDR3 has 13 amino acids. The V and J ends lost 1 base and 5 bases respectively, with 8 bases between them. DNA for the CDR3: TGTGCCAGCAGTTTAGGAGACCGGGAGACCCAGTACTTC. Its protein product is CASSLGDRETQYF.

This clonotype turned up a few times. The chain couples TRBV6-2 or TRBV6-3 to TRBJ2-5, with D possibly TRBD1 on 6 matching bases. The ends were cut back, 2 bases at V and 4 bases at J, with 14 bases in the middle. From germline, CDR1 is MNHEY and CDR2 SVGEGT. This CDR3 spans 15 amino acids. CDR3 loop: CASSYGTGSGETQYF. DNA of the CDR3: TGTGCCAGCAGTTACGGTACAGGGAGCGGAGAGACCCAGTACTTC.

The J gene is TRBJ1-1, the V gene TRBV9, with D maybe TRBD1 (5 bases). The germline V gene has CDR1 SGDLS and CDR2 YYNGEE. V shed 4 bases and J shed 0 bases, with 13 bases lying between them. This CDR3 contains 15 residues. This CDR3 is CASSPSGDLNTEAFF. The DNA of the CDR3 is TGTGCCAGCAGCCCGAGCGGGGACCTGAACACTGAAGCTTTCTTT.

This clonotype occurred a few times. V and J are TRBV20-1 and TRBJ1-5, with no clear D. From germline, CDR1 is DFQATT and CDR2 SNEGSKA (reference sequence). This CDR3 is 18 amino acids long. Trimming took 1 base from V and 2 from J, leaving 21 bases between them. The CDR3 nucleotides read TGCAGTGCTAGAGCCGGGATCCGGAGATCAGGTGGCAATCAGCCCCAGCATTTT. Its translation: CSARAGIRRSGGNQPQHF.

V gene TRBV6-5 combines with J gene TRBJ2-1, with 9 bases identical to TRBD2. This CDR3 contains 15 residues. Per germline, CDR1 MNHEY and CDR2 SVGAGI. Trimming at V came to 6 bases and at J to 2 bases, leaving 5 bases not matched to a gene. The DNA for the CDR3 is TGTGCCAGCAGCTATAGCGGGAGTCCCTACAATGAGCAGTTCTTC. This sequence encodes CASSYSGSPYNEQFF.

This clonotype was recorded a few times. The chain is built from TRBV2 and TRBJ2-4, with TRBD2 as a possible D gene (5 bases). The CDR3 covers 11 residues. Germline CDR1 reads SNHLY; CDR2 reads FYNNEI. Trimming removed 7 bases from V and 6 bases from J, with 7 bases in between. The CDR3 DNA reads TGTGCCAGCATGGCGGGAAACATTCAGTACTTC. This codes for CASMAGNIQYF.

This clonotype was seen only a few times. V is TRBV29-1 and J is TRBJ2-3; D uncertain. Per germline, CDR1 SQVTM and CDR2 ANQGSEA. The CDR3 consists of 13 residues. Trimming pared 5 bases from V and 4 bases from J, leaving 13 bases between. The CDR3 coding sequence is TGCAGCGTTAGATTGAGGCAAGCAGATACGCAGTATTTT. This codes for CSVRLRQADTQYF.

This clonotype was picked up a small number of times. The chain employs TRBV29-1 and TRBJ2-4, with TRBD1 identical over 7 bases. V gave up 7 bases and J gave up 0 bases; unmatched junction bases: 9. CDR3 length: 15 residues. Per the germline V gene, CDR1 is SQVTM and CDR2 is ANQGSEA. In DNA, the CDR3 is TGCAGCGCCCTGGGACAGCTACTAGCCAAAAACATTCAGTACTTC. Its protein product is CSALGQLLAKNIQYF.

CDR3 DNA sequence: TGTGCCAGCAGCTCCCGGGACAGGGGTGTTGGAAACACTGAAGCTTTCTTT. Protein product: CASSSRDRGVGNTEAFF. The chain employs TRBV7-6 and TRBJ1-1; TRBD1 aligns across 10 bases. V lost 4 bases to trimming and J lost 2 bases; unmatched junction nucleotides: 10. CDR3 length: 17 amino acids. Looked up from germline, CDR1 is SGHVS and CDR2 is FNYEAQ.

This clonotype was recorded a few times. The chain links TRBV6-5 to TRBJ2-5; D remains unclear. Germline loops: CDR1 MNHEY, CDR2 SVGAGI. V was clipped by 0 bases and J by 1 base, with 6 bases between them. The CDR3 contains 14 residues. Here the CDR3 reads CASSYSALQETQYF. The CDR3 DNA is TGTGCCAGCAGTTACTCGGCCCTCCAAGAGACCCAGTACTTC.

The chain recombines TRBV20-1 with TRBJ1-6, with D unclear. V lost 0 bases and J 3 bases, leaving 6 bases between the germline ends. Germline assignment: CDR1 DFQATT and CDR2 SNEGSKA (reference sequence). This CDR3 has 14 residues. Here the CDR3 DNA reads TGCAGTGCTAGAGACCGGAGCTATAATTCACCCCTCCACTTT. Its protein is CSARDRSYNSPLHF.

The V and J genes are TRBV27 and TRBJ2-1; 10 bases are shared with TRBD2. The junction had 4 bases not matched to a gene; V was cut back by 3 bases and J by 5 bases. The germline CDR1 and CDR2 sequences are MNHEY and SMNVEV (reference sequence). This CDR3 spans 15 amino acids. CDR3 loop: CASSFYGLADNEQFF. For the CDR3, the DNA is TGTGCCAGCAGTTTCTACGGACTAGCGGACAATGAGCAGTTCTTC.

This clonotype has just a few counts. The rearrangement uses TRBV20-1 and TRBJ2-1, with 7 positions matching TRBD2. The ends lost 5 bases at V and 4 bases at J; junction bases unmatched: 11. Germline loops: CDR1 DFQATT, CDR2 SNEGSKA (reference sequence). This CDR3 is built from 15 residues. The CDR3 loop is CSAPPEGGAYNEQFF. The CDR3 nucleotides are TGCAGTGCTCCCCCGGAGGGAGGGGCTTACAATGAGCAGTTCTTC.

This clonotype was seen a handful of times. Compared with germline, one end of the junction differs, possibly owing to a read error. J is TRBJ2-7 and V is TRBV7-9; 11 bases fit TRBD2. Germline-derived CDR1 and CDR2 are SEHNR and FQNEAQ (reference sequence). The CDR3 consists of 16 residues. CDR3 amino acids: CAGSPRLAGTVYEQYF. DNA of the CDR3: TGTGCCGGCAGCCCTAGACTAGCGGGAACGGTTTACGAGCAGTACTTC.

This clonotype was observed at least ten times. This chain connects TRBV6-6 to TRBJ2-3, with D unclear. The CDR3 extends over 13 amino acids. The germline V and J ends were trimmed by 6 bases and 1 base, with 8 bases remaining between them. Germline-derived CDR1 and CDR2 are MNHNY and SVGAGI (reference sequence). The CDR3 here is CASSTPGTDTQYF. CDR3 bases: TGTGCCAGCAGCACCCCCGGCACAGATACGCAGTATTTT.

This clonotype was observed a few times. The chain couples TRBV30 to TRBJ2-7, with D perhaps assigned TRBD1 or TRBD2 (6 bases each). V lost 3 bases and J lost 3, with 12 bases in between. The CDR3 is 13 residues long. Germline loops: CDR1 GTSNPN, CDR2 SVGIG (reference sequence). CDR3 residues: CAWSTGTGYEQYF. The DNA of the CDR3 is TGTGCCTGGAGCACAGGGACTGGCTACGAGCAGTACTTC.

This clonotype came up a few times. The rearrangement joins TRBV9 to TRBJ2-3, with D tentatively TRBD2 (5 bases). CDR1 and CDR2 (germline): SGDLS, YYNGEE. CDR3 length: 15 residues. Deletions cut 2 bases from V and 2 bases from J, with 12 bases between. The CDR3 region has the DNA TGTGCCAGCAGCGTCCGAGGAGGTTACACAGATACGCAGTATTTT. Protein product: CASSVRGGYTDTQYF.

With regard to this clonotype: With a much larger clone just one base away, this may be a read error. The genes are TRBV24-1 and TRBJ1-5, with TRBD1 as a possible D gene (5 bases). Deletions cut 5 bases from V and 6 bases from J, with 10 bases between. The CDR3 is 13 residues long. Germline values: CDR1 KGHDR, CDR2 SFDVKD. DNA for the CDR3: TGTGCCACCAGTGGAGGGGCAGGTCAGCCCCAGCATTTT. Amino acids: CATSGGAGQPQHF.

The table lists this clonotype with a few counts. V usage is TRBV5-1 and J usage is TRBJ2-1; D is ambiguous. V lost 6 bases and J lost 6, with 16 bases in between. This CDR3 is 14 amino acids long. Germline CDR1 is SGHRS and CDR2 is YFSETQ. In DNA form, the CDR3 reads TGCGCCAGCAACCTCGTTGTGTCCGCCAATGAGCAGTTCTTC. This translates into CASNLVVSANEQFF.

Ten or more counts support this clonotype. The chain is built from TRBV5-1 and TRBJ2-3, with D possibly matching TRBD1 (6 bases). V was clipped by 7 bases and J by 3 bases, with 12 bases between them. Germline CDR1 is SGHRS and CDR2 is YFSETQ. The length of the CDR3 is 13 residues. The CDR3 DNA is TGCGCCAGCGGACAGTCAGGGACAGATACGCAGTATTTT. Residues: CASGQSGTDTQYF. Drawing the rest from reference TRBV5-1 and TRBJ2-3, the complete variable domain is KAGVTQTPRYLIKTRGQQVTLSCSPISGHRSVSWYQQTPGQGLQFLFEYFSETQRNKGNFPGRFSGRQFSNSRSEMNVSTLELGDSALYLCASGQSGTDTQYFGPGTRLTVL.

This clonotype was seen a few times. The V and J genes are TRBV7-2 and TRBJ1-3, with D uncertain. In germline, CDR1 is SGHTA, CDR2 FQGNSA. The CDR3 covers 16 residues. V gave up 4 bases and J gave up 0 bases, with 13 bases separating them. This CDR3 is CASSSRPADSGNTIYF. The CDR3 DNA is TGTGCCAGCAGCTCCAGGCCCGCGGACTCTGGAAACACCATATATTTT.

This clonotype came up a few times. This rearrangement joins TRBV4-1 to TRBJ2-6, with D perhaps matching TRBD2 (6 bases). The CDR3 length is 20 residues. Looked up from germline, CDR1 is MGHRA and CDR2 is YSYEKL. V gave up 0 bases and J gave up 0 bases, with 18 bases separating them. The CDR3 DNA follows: TGCGCCAGCAGCCAAGATCACGGGAGACAGAGACACTCTGGGGCCAACGTCCTGACTTTC. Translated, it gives CASSQDHGRQRHSGANVLTF.

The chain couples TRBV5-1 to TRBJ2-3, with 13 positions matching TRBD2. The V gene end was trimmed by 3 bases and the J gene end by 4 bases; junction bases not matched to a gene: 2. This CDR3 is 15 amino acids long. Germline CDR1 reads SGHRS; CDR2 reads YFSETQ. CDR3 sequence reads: CASSWGTSGADTQYF. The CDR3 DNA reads TGCGCCAGCAGCTGGGGGACTAGCGGGGCAGATACGCAGTATTTT.